These 8 T cell receptor beta chains share one sample of origin, sequenced in a study of cytomegalovirus exposure and HLA in healthy donors. The PCR ran on 60 Vbeta and 13 Jbeta primers. Data came from immunoSEQ multiplex PCR; TCRdb stores just in-frame clones and leaves some out. The data show about 130,000 clones, with roughly 89% seen just once and less than 5.5% held by the top ten. Sequencing used PBMCs. The receptors were gathered from a woman in her thirties in good health and CMV-seronegative.

The V and J genes are TRBV5-8 and TRBJ2-1; tentative D call: TRBD1 (6 bases). Germline assignment: CDR1 SGHTS and CDR2 YDEGEE. V lost 4 bases and J lost 0, with 11 bases in between. The CDR3 is 15 amino acids. DNA for the CDR3: TGTGCCAGCAGCGCCCAGGGGAGCTCCTACAATGAGCAGTTCTTC. Translated, it gives CASSAQGSSYNEQFF. The whole variable domain, remainder taken from reference TRBV5-8 and TRBJ2-1, is EAGVTQSPTHLIKTRGQQATLRCSPISGHTSVYWYQQALGLGLQFLLWYDEGEERNRGNFPPRFSGRQFPNYSSELNVNALELEDSALYLCASSAQGSSYNEQFFGPGTRLTVL.

Here the CDR3 reads CASSLGGGTNEKLFF. CDR3 nucleotides: TGCGCCAGCAGCTTGGGAGGGGGAACTAATGAAAAACTGTTTTTT. The gene calls are TRBV5-1 and TRBJ1-4, with D maybe TRBD1 (6 bases). V was cut by 0 bases and J by 1 base, with 7 bases left in between. Germline V CDR1 and CDR2: SGHRS, YFSETQ. This CDR3 has 15 residues.

On this clone itself: The same CDR3 is also encoded by other DNA sequences in this sample. The genes are TRBV28 and TRBJ2-5; D gene unclear. Deletions cut 2 bases from V and 4 bases from J, with 2 bases between. CDR1 is MDHEN and CDR2 is SYDVKM in the germline V gene. This CDR3 comprises 11 residues. The CDR3 loop is CASSLRETQYF. CDR3 DNA sequence: TGTGCCAGCAGTTTACGAGAGACCCAGTACTTC.

J is TRBJ2-1 and V is TRBV28; 8 bases line up with TRBD1. Germline V gene data show CDR1 as MDHEN and CDR2 as SYDVKM. V gave up 1 base and J gave up 5 bases; unmatched junction bases: 7. The CDR3 extends over 16 amino acids. Here the CDR3 DNA reads TGTGCCAGCAGTTTATTGGTAGAGGACAGGGACAATGAGCAGTTCTTC. Translated, it gives CASSLLVEDRDNEQFF.

The rearrangement links TRBV18 to TRBJ2-7; 14 bases line up with TRBD2. V was pared by 4 bases and J by 2 bases, with 13 bases of the junction left unmatched. From germline, CDR1 is KGHSH and CDR2 LQKENI. The CDR3 has 19 residues. The CDR3 nucleotides read TGTGCCAGCTCACACACCGGGACTAGCGGGGGATCTGGGGCCTACGAGCAGTACTTC. This translates into CASSHTGTSGGSGAYEQYF. Full variable domain (remainder filled in from reference TRBV18 and TRBJ2-7): NAGVMQNPRHLVRRRGQEARLRCSPMKGHSHVYWYRQLPEEGLKFMVYLQKENIIDESGMPKERFSAEFPKEGPSILRIQQVVRGDSAAYFCASSHTGTSGGSGAYEQYFGPGTRLTVT.

CDR3 in DNA: TGTGCCAGCAGCTTGGACGGTGGTATTTACGAGCAGTACTTC. Protein product: CASSLDGGIYEQYF. J is TRBJ2-7 and V is TRBV5-4; D is ambiguous. The CDR3 consists of 14 residues. CDR1 is SGHNT, CDR2 YYREEE, per germline (reference sequence). V lost 0 bases and J 4 bases, leaving 11 bases between the germline ends.

This chain uses TRBV27 with TRBJ1-2; no clear D. CDR3 length: 14 amino acids. V lost 10 bases, J lost 5 bases, and 20 bases lay in between. Germline V gives CDR1 MNHEY, CDR2 SMNVEV (reference sequence). CDR3 residues: CATAPGGLGYGYTF. CDR3 bases: TGTGCCACAGCGCCGGGCGGGCTAGGGTATGGCTACACCTTC.

The V gene is TRBV7-2, the J gene TRBJ2-1, with TRBD1 matching 9 bases. Germline lookup yields CDR1 SGHTA and CDR2 FQGNSA. The CDR3 has 16 amino acids. V dropped 1 base and J dropped 6; count of bases not matched to a gene: 7. CDR3: CASSLVGTGRRNEQFF. Here the CDR3 DNA reads TGTGCCAGCAGCTTAGTGGGGACAGGGCGCCGCAATGAGCAGTTCTTC.